The clone carrying this TCR beta chain was observed many times. These data come from a study of T-cell reconstitution after alpha-beta-depleted transplantation in children. V shed 6 bases, J shed 2 bases, and the junction held 12 bases outside the gene matches. The germline CDR1 and CDR2 sequences are MNHEY and SVGAGI. This CDR3 has 16 amino acids. Unique molecular identifiers were built into the TCRbeta library. MiXCR was run by TCRdb on the PCR reads, yielding one entry per CDR3 protein. The table records 90,000 to 130,000 distinct CDR3 sequences, under 13% of them present only once. The clonotype originates from a human donor who donated a stem cell graft to a child with acute lymphoblastic leukemia. The sample consisted of PBMCs from the stem cell graft donor, taken from the stem cell graft. The chain couples TRBV6-5 to TRBJ2-7, with TRBD1 matching 8 bases. The CDR3 protein is CASRPRTGLLTYEQYF. The CDR3, as DNA: TGTGCCAGCAGACCCCGGACAGGGTTGTTGACCTACGAGCAGTACTTC.